One and the same sample provided the 13 T cell receptor beta chains below, sequenced in a study of CD8+CD57+ T cells in acquired aplastic anemia. For sequencing, patients were chosen who had shown expansion of CD8+CD57+ cells by flow cytometry. Genomic DNA constituted the template upon which TCR beta VDJ and CDR3 profiling was performed. TCRdb fed the reads into MiXCR, producing one record per CDR3 protein. The sample holds around 200,000 distinct CDR3 sequences, approximately 60% seen once. The source material was sorted CD4+, CD8+, or CD8+CD57+ T cells (not recorded which) from PBMCs. The receptor source for this set is a human donor with aplastic anemia.

V usage is TRBV15 and J usage is TRBJ2-7; D remains ambiguous. The V end was cut by 1 base, the J end by 3 bases, with 16 bases between. The germline V gene encodes CDR1 LNHNV and CDR2 YYDKDF (reference sequence). The CDR3 contains 16 residues. This CDR3 is CATSRVGSEAIYEQYF. The CDR3 nucleotides read TGTGCCACCAGCAGAGTGGGCAGTGAGGCGATCTACGAGCAGTACTTC.

The rearrangement links TRBV20-1 to TRBJ1-6; tentatively, D is TRBD1 (6 bases). Trimming removed 1 base at V and 6 bases at J, with 13 bases between. Germline lookup yields CDR1 DFQATT and CDR2 SNEGSKA (reference sequence). The CDR3 contains 15 residues. CDR3 DNA sequence: TGCAGTGCTAGAGTTGGGGGGGCGGGTAATTCACCCCTCCACTTT. Protein sequence: CSARVGGAGNSPLHF.

V and J are TRBV19 and TRBJ2-5; D ambiguous. The CDR3 is 12 residues long. V gave up 6 bases and J gave up 0 bases, with 5 bases separating them. Germline lookup yields CDR1 LNHDA and CDR2 SQIVND (reference sequence). The CDR3 DNA is TGTGCCAGTAGCGGAAACCAAGAGACCCAGTACTTC. Translated: CASSGNQETQYF.

Only a few counts were recorded for this clonotype. V gene TRBV15 combines with J gene TRBJ2-1, with 10 bases matching TRBD1. The CDR3 extends over 18 amino acids. Germline V CDR1 and CDR2: LNHNV, YYDKDF (reference sequence). V lost 3 bases and J lost 8; bases outside the gene matches: 16. The DNA for the CDR3 is TGTGCCACCAGCAGCTCCAGGTCGGGACAGGGGTATGGGGATGAGCAGTTCTTC. Protein sequence: CATSSSRSGQGYGDEQFF.

This clonotype was picked up many times. The V and J genes are TRBV7-9 and TRBJ2-7; TRBD1 matches at 8 bases. Germline-derived CDR1 and CDR2 are SEHNR and FQNEAQ (reference sequence). The V segment lost 2 bases and the J segment 3 bases; nucleotides outside the gene matches: 9. This CDR3 comprises 16 residues. CDR3 region: CASSLPRTGLSYEQYF. In nucleotides, the CDR3 is TGTGCCAGCAGCTTACCCAGGACAGGGCTTAGCTACGAGCAGTACTTC.

The chain recombines TRBV29-1 with TRBJ1-1, with a possible D match to TRBD1 (5 bases). The CDR3 has 14 amino acids. Germline CDR1 SQVTM, CDR2 ANQGSEA. V was clipped by 6 bases and J by 7 bases, with 21 bases between them. The CDR3 loop reads CSVQPNRRRDEAFF. In DNA form, the CDR3 reads TGCAGCGTCCAACCCAACAGGAGGAGGGATGAAGCTTTCTTT.

The rearrangement links TRBV7-6 to TRBJ2-7; D might be TRBD1 (5 bases). This CDR3 has 14 residues. V was cut by 1 base and J by 2 bases, with 9 bases left in between. CDR1 is SGHVS and CDR2 is FNYEAQ in the germline V gene. The CDR3 bases are TGTGCCAGCAGCTTAGTCTACAGGACCTACGAGCAGTACTTC. Protein: CASSLVYRTYEQYF.

The rearrangement joins TRBV7-8 to TRBJ1-6, with D unresolved. Germline V lookup: CDR1 SGHVS, CDR2 FQNEAQ. This CDR3 region has 16 residues. Between the trimmed V and J ends, which lost 5 bases and 10 bases, there was a span of 21 bases. CDR3 DNA: TGTGCCAGCAGCCCTTTCCAATGGGATGTGAGATCACCCCTCCACTTT. As protein: CASSPFQWDVRSPLHF.

The chain is built from TRBV2 and TRBJ2-7, with 7 bases aligning to TRBD1. J was trimmed by 2 bases and V by 7 bases; bases with no gene match: 14. CDR3 length: 16 residues. Germline lookup yields CDR1 SNHLY and CDR2 FYNNEI. The CDR3 coding sequence is TGTGCCAGCACCCCTGCCGGGGACAGCCCTCCCTACGAGCAGTACTTC. Amino acids: CASTPAGDSPPYEQYF.

On this clonotype: At one end, the junction sequence differs from germline, possibly due to a read error. The CDR3 DNA reads TGCGCCAGCAGCCAACTGGCGGGTCACGGGAGCTACAATGAGCAGTTCTTC. Translating it yields CASSQLAGHGSYNEQFF. This chain connects TRBV7-8 to TRBJ2-1; tentative D call: TRBD2 (6 bases). The germline V gene encodes CDR1 SGHVS and CDR2 FQNEAQ. The CDR3 is made up of 17 amino acids.

This clonotype was picked up many times. The rearrangement uses TRBV7-9 and TRBJ2-2; D is uncertain. The CDR3 loop spans 16 amino acids. Germline V lookup: CDR1 SEHNR, CDR2 FQNEAQ (reference sequence). Trimming pared 5 bases from V and 1 base from J, leaving 14 bases between. Here the CDR3 DNA reads TGTGCCAGCAGCCAGTCTGGGGTGGGGAACACCGGGGAGCTGTTTTTT. It yields the protein CASSQSGVGNTGELFF.

This clonotype was counted between two and nine times. This chain uses TRBV5-1 with TRBJ1-6, with 11 bases aligning to TRBD1. Trimming took 5 bases from V and 8 from J; bases not matched to a gene: 9. Germline CDR1 SGHRS, CDR2 YFSETQ. The CDR3 consists of 16 residues. The CDR3 bases are TGCGCCAGCAGACCCGGACAGGGGGCTGAGTATTCACCCCTCCACTTT. Encoded protein: CASRPGQGAEYSPLHF.

This chain joins TRBV7-9 and TRBJ1-1; D gene uncertain. The V gene's germline CDR1 is SEHNR and CDR2 FQNEAQ (reference sequence). The CDR3 runs to 15 residues. Trimming pared 0 bases from V and 0 bases from J, leaving 8 bases between. Here the CDR3 DNA reads TGTGCCAGCAGCTTAGCAGACGGTGTGAACACTGAAGCTTTCTTT. This sequence encodes CASSLADGVNTEAFF.